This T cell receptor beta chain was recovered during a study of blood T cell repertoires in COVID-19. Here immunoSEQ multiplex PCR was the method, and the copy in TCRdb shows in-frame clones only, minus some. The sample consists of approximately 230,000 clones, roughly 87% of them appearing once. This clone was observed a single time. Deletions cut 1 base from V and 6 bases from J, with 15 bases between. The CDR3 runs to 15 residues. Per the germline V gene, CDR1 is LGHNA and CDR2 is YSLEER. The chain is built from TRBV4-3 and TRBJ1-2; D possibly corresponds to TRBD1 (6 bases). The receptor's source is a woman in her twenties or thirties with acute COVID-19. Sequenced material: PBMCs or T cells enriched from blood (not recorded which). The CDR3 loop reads CASSQVEQGRDGYTF. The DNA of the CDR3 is TGCGCCAGCAGCCAAGTAGAACAGGGCCGCGATGGCTACACCTTC.